Detailed here is one TCR beta chain. The target antigen is unknown. The sample originates from a study of T cell responses to AZD1222 COVID-19 vaccine. Study-level background: Investigators merged groups given second doses at roughly 4 or roughly 12 weeks.

Study-wide results and caveats: Just a handful of AZD1222 recipients tested seropositive at baseline. Targets within unmutated variant regions were reportedly found for nearly half of spike-specific TCRs. Most donors were white British, females outnumbered males, and clonal diversity was possibly underestimated.

TCRdb's copy holds only in-frame clones and misses some; the assay was immunoSEQ multiplex PCR. This table has 100,000 to 120,000 clones, under 95% appearing once. Sample: peripheral blood, taken on day 0 of AZD1222 vaccination. This receptor was taken from an adult in good health.

The CDR3 DNA is TGTGCCAGCAGTCCCCCCCGGGACGGCTCTGGAAACACCATATATTTT. Amino acid sequence: CASSPPRDGSGNTIYF. The J gene is TRBJ1-3, the V gene TRBV6-6; D is perhaps TRBD1 (5 bases). V lost 5 bases and J lost 0, with 14 bases in between. The CDR3 consists of 16 residues. The germline V gene has CDR1 MNHNY and CDR2 SVGAGI (reference sequence).